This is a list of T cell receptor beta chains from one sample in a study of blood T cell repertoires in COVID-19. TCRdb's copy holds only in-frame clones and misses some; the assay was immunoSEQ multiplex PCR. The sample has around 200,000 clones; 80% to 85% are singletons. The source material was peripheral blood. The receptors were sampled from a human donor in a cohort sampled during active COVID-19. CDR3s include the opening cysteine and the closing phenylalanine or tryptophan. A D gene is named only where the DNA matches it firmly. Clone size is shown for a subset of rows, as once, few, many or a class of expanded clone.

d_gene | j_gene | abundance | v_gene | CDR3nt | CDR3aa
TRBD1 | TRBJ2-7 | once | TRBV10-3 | TGTGCCATCAGCACCCGGGACAGGGGCTACGAGCAGTACTTC | CAISTRDRGYEQYF
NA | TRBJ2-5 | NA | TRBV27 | TGTGCCAGCAGTCCGTGGGCCTCTAATCAAGAGACCCAGTACTTC | CASSPWASNQETQYF
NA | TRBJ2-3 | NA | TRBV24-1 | TGTGCCACCAGTGATCCGAGACAGGTAGATACGCAGTATTTT | CATSDPRQVDTQYF
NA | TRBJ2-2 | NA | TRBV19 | TGTGCCAGTAGGAACGAAGGGGCGAACACCGGGGAGCTGTTTTTT | CASRNEGANTGELFF
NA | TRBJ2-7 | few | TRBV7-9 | TGTGCCAGCAGCTTTTTAGGGGTCGAGCAGTACTTC | CASSFLGVEQYF
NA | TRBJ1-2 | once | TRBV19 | TGTGCCAGTGGCATCTATGGCTACACCTTC | CASGIYGYTF
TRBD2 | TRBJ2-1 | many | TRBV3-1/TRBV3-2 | TGTGCCAGCAGCCAAGCACTAGCGCAATACAATGAGCAGTTCTTC | CASSQALAQYNEQFF
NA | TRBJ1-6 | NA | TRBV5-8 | TGTGCCAGCAGCGAGAACGATTCACCCCTCCACTTT | CASSENDSPLHF
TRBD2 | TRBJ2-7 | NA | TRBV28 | TGTGCCAGCAGTCCCGGGGGAGCGGGAGCTTACGAGCAGTACTTC | CASSPGGAGAYEQYF
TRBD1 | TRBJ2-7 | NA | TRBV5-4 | TGTGCCAGCAGCTTGGGGGGGGACAGGAGCTCCTACGAGCAGTACTTC | CASSLGGDRSSYEQYF
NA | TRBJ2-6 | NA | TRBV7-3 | TGTGCCAGCAGCTTACTTAGCTCTGGGGCCAACGTCCTGACTTTC | CASSLLSSGANVLTF
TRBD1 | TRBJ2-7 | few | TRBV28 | TGTGCCAGCAGTTCCCCACCTGACAGGGGTTACCACGGCGAGCAGTACTTC | CASSSPPDRGYHGEQYF
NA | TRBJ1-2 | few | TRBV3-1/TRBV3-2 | TGTGCCAGCAGCCAAGAACCCGACCAGGCAAATGGCTACACCTTC | CASSQEPDQANGYTF
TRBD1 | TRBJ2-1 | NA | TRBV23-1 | TGCGCCAGCAGTCAACCGGACAGGGCCCCTTCCTACAATGAGCAGTTCTTC | CASSQPDRAPSYNEQFF
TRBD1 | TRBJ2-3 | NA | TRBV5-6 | TGTGCCAGCAGCTTATCCAGGGGGCGCGGAGATACGCAGTATTTT | CASSLSRGRGDTQYF
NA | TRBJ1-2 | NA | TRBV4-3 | TGCGCCAGCAGCCAAGACATTCGGCCCTCCAGGGGCTATGGCTACACCTTC | CASSQDIRPSRGYGYTF
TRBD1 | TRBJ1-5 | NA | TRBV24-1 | TGTGCCACCAGCCCCGCAGGGGGGTTCAATCAGCCCCAGCATTTT | CATSPAGGFNQPQHF
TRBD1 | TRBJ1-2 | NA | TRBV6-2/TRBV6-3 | TGTGCCAGCAGTAACGGACAGGGAGCTAACTATGGCTACACCTTC | CASSNGQGANYGYTF
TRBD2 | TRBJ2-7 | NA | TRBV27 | TGTGCCAGCAGTTTGGAACGGGGGGTGAACGAGCAGTACTTC | CASSLERGVNEQYF
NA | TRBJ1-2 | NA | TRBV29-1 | TGCAGCGTTGTTGGGGCGGACTATGGCTACACCTTC | CSVVGADYGYTF
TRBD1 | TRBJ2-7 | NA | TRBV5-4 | TGTGCCAGCAGCTTGCAGGGGGCTTCCTACGAGCAGTACTTC | CASSLQGASYEQYF
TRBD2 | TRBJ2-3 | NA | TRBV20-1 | TGCAGTGCTAGTGCGGGACTAGCGATAGATACGCAGTATTTT | CSASAGLAIDTQYF
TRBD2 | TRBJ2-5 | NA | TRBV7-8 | TGTGCCAGCAACAAGGGGACTAGCGGGAGAAAGACCCAGTACTTC | CASNKGTSGRKTQYF
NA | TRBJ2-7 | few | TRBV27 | TGTGCCAGCAGTTTGGCGGAGAGAGACCCAGTGGAGTACTTC | CASSLAERDPVEYF
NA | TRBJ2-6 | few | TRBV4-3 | TGCGCCAGCAGCCAAGGAGAGGGCTCTGGGGCCAACGTCCTGACTTTC | CASSQGEGSGANVLTF
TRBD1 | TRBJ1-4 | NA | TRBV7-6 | TGTGCCAGCAGCACCCGACAGGGGGCATGGGAAAAACTGTTTTTT | CASSTRQGAWEKLFF
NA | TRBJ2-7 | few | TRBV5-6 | TGTGCCAGCAGCCAATACAGGGTTTCCCACGAGCAGTACTTC | CASSQYRVSHEQYF
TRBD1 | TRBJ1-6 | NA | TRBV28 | TGTGCCAGCAGTTTAGGACCCCAATGGGCAGGGGGTAATTCACCCCTCCACTTT | CASSLGPQWAGGNSPLHF
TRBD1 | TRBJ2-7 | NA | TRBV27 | TGTGCCAGCAGTCCCTCGCCGGGACAGGGGACGGGTGAGCAGTACTTC | CASSPSPGQGTGEQYF
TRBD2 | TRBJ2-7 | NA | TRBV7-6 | TGTGCCAGCAGCCTGGGGACTAGCGGTTCCTACGAGCAGTACTTC | CASSLGTSGSYEQYF
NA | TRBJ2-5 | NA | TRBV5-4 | TGTGCCAGCAGCTACGGAGGGAAAGCTCAAGAGACCCAGTACTTC | CASSYGGKAQETQYF
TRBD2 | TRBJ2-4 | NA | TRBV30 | TGTGCCTGTCGACTAGCGGGACTAGCCAAAAGCATTCAGTACTTC | CACRLAGLAKSIQYF
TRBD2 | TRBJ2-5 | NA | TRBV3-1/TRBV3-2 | TGTGCCAGCAGCCATCTAGCGGGAGAAGAGACCCAGTACTTC | CASSHLAGEETQYF
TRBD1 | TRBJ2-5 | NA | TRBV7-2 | TGTGCCAGCAGCGTCCGGGACAGGGGAGAGACCCAGTACTTC | CASSVRDRGETQYF
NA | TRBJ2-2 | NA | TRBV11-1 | TGTGCCAGCAGCCCGAGGCACTCGAACACCGGGGAGCTGTTTTTT | CASSPRHSNTGELFF
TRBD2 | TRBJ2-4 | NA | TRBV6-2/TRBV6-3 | TGTGCCAGCAGTCCGACTAGCGGGATCGGCATTCAGTACTTC | CASSPTSGIGIQYF
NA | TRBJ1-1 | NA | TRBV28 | TGTGCCAGCAGTTTTGATTGGGGGGTGGCCACTGAAGCTTTCTTT | CASSFDWGVATEAFF
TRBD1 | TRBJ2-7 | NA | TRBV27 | TGTGCCAGCAGTCTCCTGGGACAGCTCTACGAGCAGTACTTC | CASSLLGQLYEQYF
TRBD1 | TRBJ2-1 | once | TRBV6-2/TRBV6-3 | TGTGCCAGCAGACCTACGTCGACAGGGGCTAGGGAGCAGTTCTTC | CASRPTSTGAREQFF
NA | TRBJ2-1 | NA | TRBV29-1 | TGCAGCGTTGAAGTTGCGTTATTCTCCTACAATGAGCAGTTCTTC | CSVEVALFSYNEQFF
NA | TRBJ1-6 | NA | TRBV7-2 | TGTGCCAGCAGCGCGGGATCGTTTAATTCACCCCTCCACTTT | CASSAGSFNSPLHF
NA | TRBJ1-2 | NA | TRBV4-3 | TGCGCCAGCAGCCAAGAACCTGGACAGTTCAACTATGGCTACACCTTC | CASSQEPGQFNYGYTF
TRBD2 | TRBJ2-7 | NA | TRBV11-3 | TGTGCCAGCAGCTTAGGGGGGAGGGGCGAGCAGTACTTC | CASSLGGRGEQYF
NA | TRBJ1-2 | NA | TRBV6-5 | TGTGCCAGCAGACGACAGGTTGCTAACTATGGCTACACCTTC | CASRRQVANYGYTF
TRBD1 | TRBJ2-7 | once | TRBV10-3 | TGTGCCATCAGTGCAGGGACAGAGGTCCCCGAGCAGTACTTC | CAISAGTEVPEQYF
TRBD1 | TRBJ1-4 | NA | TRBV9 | TGTGCCAGCAGCGTAGCCGGGACAGTGAATAATGAAAAACTGTTTTTT | CASSVAGTVNNEKLFF
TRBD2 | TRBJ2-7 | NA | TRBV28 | TGTGCCAGCAGTTTGGGGGGGGGACTAATCTACGAGCAGTACTTC | CASSLGGGLIYEQYF
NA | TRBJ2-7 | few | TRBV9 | TGTGCCAGCAGCGTAGAGGTGGGACTCTACGAGCAGTACTTC | CASSVEVGLYEQYF
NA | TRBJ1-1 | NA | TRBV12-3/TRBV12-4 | TGTGCCAGCAGTTTAAAAGGGGACACTGAAGCTTTCTTT | CASSLKGDTEAFF
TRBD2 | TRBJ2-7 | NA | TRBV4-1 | TGCGCCAGTGGGAGGGATCCCTACGAGCAGTACTTC | CASGRDPYEQYF
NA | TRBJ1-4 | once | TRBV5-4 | TGTGCCAGCAGGGCGGGACTGACAACTAATGAAAAACTGTTTTTT | CASRAGLTTNEKLFF
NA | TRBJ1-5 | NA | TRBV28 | TGTGCCAGCAGTTTAGTTTCAGGGGTGAGGAGCAATCAGCCCCAGCATTTT | CASSLVSGVRSNQPQHF